This T cell receptor (beta chain) was recorded in a study of T cell responses to AZD1222 COVID-19 vaccine. Assay: immunoSEQ multiplex PCR; the TCRdb copy retains only in-frame clones and omits some. This table holds about 160,000 clones, approximately 90% found once. The CDR3 totals 13 residues. V lost 8 bases and J 0 bases, leaving 8 bases between the germline ends. In germline, CDR1 is LNHDA, CDR2 SQIVND (reference sequence). Study-level results: Vaccine-associated CD4 TCRs ranged over spike, dominating at 160-218 and 743-854.

As concerns this clone: Its antigen is not identified.

The sequence was collected from an adult in good health. Sequenced here: peripheral blood, sampled on day 0 of AZD1222 vaccination. V is TRBV19 and J is TRBJ1-3; D ambiguous. For the CDR3, the DNA is TGTGCCAGTGCGGAGAGCTCTGGAAACACCATATATTTT. It is translated as CASAESSGNTIYF.